What follows describes a single T cell receptor (beta chain). CDR3 length: 15 residues. The V end lost 2 bases, the J end lost 2 bases, and 10 bases lay between the germline ends. In germline, CDR1 is MGHRA, CDR2 YSYEKL. Libraries were prepared by immunoSEQ multiplex PCR; TCRdb keeps only in-frame clonotypes and omits some of them. The sample carries 72,000 or so clones, about 95% recorded once. The data belong to a study of shared T cell receptors in the human thymus. The TCR was taken from a human donor. The rearrangement joins TRBV4-1 to TRBJ1-5; no firm D call. Sequencing was done on a sample of thymocytes. In nucleotides, the CDR3 is TGCGCCAGCAGCCAAAATCCCAAGGGCAATCAGCCCCAGCATTTT. It is translated as CASSQNPKGNQPQHF.